In this sample, the clone carrying this T cell receptor (beta chain) turned up once. The assay was immunoSEQ multiplex PCR, and TCRdb's table has in-frame clones only and misses some. Of some 45,000 clones listed, roughly 86% are singletons. The sample comes from a study of T cell clones after liver transplantation. CDR1 and CDR2 from the germline V gene are SNHLY and FYNNEI. The CDR3 totals 17 residues. The trim removed 7 bases at V and 4 bases at J, leaving 11 bases unmatched. This chain joins TRBV2 and TRBJ2-7; 15 bases line up with TRBD2. The sample consisted of CD4+ T cells from blood, taken 24 months after liver transplant. The TCR sequence derives from a human patient who received a liver transplant. The graft donor may have given rise to some T cells. This CDR3 reads CASTDPPGLAGGYEQYF. CDR3 DNA: TGTGCCAGCACTGACCCGCCGGGACTAGCGGGGGGATACGAGCAGTACTTC.